The next 3 T cell receptor beta chains were all read from a single sample in a study of radiotherapy plus CTLA-4 blockade in lung cancer. Assay: immunoSEQ multiplex PCR; the TCRdb copy retains only in-frame clones and omits some. The profile shows about 95,000 clones, around 86% of them singletons. This specimen consisted of peripheral blood, obtained from a patient treated with radiotherapy plus ipilimumab. These receptors all come from a human donor with non-small cell lung cancer who had a partial response to radiotherapy plus ipilimumab.

This chain connects TRBV27 to TRBJ2-2, with D perhaps matching TRBD1 (6 bases). Looked up from germline, CDR1 is MNHEY and CDR2 is SMNVEV (reference sequence). The CDR3 sequence is 15 residues long. V lost 3 bases and J 4 bases, leaving 12 bases between the germline ends. The CDR3 loop is CASSFRQDFTGELFF. The CDR3 DNA reads as TGTGCCAGCAGTTTCCGACAGGATTTCACCGGGGAGCTGTTTTTT.

This clone came up a few times. This rearrangement joins TRBV10-2 to TRBJ2-5, with 9 bases identical to TRBD1. Germline CDR1 and CDR2: WSHSY and SAAADI. After removal of 7 bases from V and 7 bases from J, the junction contained 10 bases not matched to a gene. The CDR3 is 14 residues long. The CDR3 DNA follows: TGCGCCAGCACCCCGACAGGGGGAAGGGCGACCCAGTACTTC. This translates into CASTPTGGRATQYF.

The rearrangement uses TRBV7-6 and TRBJ1-1, with D perhaps matching TRBD1 (6 bases). The V end was cut by 5 bases, the J end by 1 base, with 14 bases between. The CDR3 extends over 15 amino acids. Germline CDR1 is SGHVS and CDR2 is FNYEAQ. The CDR3 DNA is TGTGCCAGCAGCCCGACGATGGACAGGAACACTGAAGCTTTCTTT. It is translated as CASSPTMDRNTEAFF. Full variable domain (missing parts from reference TRBV7-6 and TRBJ1-1): GAGVSQSPRYKVTKRGQDVALRCDPISGHVSLYWYRQALGQGPEFLTYFNYEAQQDKSGLPNDRFSAERPEGSISTLTIQRTEQRDSAMYRCASSPTMDRNTEAFFGQGTRLTVV.